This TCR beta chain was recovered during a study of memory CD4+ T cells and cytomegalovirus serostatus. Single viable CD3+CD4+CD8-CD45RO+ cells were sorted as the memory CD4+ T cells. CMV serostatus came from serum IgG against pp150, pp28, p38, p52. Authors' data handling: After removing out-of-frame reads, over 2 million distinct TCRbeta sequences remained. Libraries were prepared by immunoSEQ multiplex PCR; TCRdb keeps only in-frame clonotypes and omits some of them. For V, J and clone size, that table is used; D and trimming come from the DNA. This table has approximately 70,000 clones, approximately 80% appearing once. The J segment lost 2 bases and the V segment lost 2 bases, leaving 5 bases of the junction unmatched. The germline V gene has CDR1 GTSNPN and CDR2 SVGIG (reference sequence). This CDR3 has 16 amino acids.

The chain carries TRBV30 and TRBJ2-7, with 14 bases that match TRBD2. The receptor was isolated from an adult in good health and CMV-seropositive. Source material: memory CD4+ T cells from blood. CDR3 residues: CAWSSGGLAGAYEQYF. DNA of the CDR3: TGTGCCTGGAGTTCTGGGGGACTAGCGGGAGCCTACGAGCAGTACTTC.